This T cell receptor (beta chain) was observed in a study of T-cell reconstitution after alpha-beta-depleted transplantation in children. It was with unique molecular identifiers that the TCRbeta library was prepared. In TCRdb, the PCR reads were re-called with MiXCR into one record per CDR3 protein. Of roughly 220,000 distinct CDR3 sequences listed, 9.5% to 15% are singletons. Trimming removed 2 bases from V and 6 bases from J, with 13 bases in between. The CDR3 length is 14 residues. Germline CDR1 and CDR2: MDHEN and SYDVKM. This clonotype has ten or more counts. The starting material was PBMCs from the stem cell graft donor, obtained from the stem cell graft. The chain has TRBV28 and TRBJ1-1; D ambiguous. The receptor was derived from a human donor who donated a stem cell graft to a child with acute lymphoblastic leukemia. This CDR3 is CASSLEVVFAEAFF. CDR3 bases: TGTGCCAGCAGTTTAGAAGTGGTATTCGCTGAAGCTTTCTTT.